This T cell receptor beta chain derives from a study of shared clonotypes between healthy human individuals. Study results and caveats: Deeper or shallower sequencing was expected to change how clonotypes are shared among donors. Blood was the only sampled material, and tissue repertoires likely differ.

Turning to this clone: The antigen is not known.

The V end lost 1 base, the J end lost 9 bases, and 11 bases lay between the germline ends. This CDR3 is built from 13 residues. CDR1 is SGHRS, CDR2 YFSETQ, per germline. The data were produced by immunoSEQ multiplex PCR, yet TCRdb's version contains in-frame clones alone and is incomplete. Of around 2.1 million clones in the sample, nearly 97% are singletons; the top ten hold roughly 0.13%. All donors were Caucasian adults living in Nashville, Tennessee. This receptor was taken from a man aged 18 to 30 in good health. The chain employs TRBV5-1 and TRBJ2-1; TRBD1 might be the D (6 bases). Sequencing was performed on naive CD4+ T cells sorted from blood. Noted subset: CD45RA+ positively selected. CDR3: CASSLFLRGEQFF. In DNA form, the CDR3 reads TGCGCCAGCAGCTTGTTTCTCAGGGGTGAGCAGTTCTTC.